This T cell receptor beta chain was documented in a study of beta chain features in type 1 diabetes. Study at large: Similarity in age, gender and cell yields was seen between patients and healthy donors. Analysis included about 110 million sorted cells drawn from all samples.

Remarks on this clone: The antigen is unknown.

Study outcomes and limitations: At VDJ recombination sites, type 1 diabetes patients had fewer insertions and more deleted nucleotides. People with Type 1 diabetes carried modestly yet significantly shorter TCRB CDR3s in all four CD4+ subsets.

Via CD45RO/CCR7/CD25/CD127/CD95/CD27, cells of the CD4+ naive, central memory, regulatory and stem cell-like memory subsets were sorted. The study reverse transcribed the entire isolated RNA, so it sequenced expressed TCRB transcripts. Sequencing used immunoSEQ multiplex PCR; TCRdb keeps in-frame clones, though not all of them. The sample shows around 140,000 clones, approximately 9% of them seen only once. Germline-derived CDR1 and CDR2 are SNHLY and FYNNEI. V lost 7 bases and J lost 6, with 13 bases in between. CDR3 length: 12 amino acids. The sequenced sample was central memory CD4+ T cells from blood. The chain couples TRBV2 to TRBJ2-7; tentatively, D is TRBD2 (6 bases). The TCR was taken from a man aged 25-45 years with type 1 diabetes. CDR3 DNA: TGTGCCAGCACGGTCGGGAGACGCGAGCAGTACTTC. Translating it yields CASTVGRREQYF.